The 28 T cell receptor beta chains reported below all come from one sample, sequenced in a study of T cells in Graves' hyperthyroidism and ophthalmopathy. RNA transcripts were the template for amplifying TCR beta CDR3 regions. HTBI primers drove first-round RT-PCR of the TCR CDR3. TCRdb redid the calling of the multiplex PCR reads with MiXCR, one entry per CDR3 protein. The sample includes hundreds of thousands of distinct CDR3 sequences, 15% to 19% of them seen just once. The sequencing input was blood. These receptors were collected from a woman aged 18-29 years with Graves' hyperthyroidism that later progressed to Graves' ophthalmopathy.

This clonotype was found many times. The genes are TRBV11-2 and TRBJ2-1; 9 bases match TRBD2. Germline CDR1 SGHAT, CDR2 FQNNGV. V dropped 6 bases and J dropped 5; count of bases not matched to a gene: 11. The CDR3 has 16 amino acids. Here the CDR3 reads CASRLTLAGGNNEQFF. For the CDR3, the DNA is TGTGCCAGCAGGTTAACACTTGCGGGAGGGAACAATGAGCAGTTCTTC.

This clonotype was picked up many times. This sequence joins TRBV3-1 and TRBJ1-1; D may be TRBD1 (6 bases). This CDR3 has 15 residues. V was shortened by 1 base and J by 5 bases, with 14 bases between the two germline ends. Germline V gene data show CDR1 as LGHDT and CDR2 as YNNKEL (reference sequence). CDR3 sequence (DNA): TGTGCCAGCAGCCAAGTAAAAGGGGGAGGGACTGAAGCTTTCTTT. It specifies CASSQVKGGGTEAFF. Combining the CDR3 with reference TRBV3-1 and TRBJ1-1 gives the whole variable domain DTAVSQTPKYLVTQMGNDKSIKCEQNLGHDTMYWYKQDSKKFLKIMFSYNNKELIINETVPNRFSPKSPDKAHLNLHINSLELGDSAVYFCASSQVKGGGTEAFFGQGTRLTVV.

This clonotype has a handful of counts. The rearrangement joins TRBV24-1 to TRBJ2-5; TRBD1 matches at 8 bases. The CDR3 is made up of 16 amino acids. Germline V gene data show CDR1 as KGHDR and CDR2 as SFDVKD. V was pared by 6 bases and J by 4 bases, with 12 bases of the junction left unmatched. CDR3 sequence: CATSPGAGGRRETQYF. The CDR3 bases are TGTGCCACCAGTCCCGGGGCAGGGGGCAGACGAGAGACCCAGTACTTC.

CDR3 DNA: TGTGCCAGTAGTATCCCCCGGGGGTCCTACAATGAGCAGTTCTTC. Translation gives CASSIPRGSYNEQFF. The J gene is TRBJ2-1, the V gene TRBV19; D possibly corresponds to TRBD2 (6 bases). Trimming removed 3 bases at V and 1 base at J, with 10 bases between. The CDR3 is made up of 15 amino acids. Germline V gene data show CDR1 as LNHDA and CDR2 as SQIVND (reference sequence).

A word on this clonotype: A much larger clonotype is one base distant, so this may be a read error. This chain links TRBV29-1 with TRBJ2-7; 7 bases map to TRBD1. V lost 6 bases and J lost 3; bases outside the gene matches: 11. The CDR3 consists of 14 residues. Germline CDR1 SQVTM, CDR2 ANQGSEA. CDR3 in DNA: TGCAGCGTGGCCGGGACAGTGGGCTTCTACGAGCAGTACTTC. The encoded protein is CSVAGTVGFYEQYF.

This clonotype has at least ten counts. The gene calls are TRBV11-2 and TRBJ2-7; D may correspond to TRBD1 or TRBD2 (6 bases each). CDR3 size: 15 residues. V was cut by 5 bases and J by 6 bases, with 20 bases left in between. Germline V gene sequence: CDR1 SGHAT, CDR2 FQNNGV. The CDR3 DNA reads as TGTGCCAGCAGCCCTAGGGGGGAGTTCCGGGCCGAGCAGTACTTC. Protein product: CASSPRGEFRAEQYF.

In its sample, this clonotype was seen many times. V and J are TRBV28 and TRBJ2-3; TRBD2 aligns across 10 bases. The junction had 8 bases not matched to a gene; V was cut back by 3 bases and J by 2 bases. This CDR3 spans 17 amino acids. The germline CDR1 and CDR2 sequences are MDHEN and SYDVKM. The CDR3 DNA follows: TGTGCCAGCAGTTTCACGGCCGGGACTAGCGACACAGATACGCAGTATTTT. Its translation is CASSFTAGTSDTDTQYF.

The chain couples TRBV10-3 to TRBJ2-1, with TRBD1 matching over 7 bases. Trimming cost V 4 bases and J 8 bases; bases outside gene matches: 8. Per the germline V gene, CDR1 is ENHRY and CDR2 is SYGVKD. The CDR3 covers 14 residues. The CDR3 region is CAISGGQPRDEQFF. In DNA, the CDR3 is TGTGCCATCAGTGGGGGACAGCCCCGGGATGAGCAGTTCTTC.

In its sample, this clonotype was seen many times. The V gene is TRBV7-3, the J gene TRBJ2-2; 10 bases are shared with TRBD2. CDR3 size: 15 residues. With 5 bases clipped from V and 4 bases from J, the junction kept 4 bases outside the gene matches. From germline, CDR1 is SGHTA and CDR2 FQGTGA. Here the CDR3 reads CASSPLAGATGELFF. The CDR3 bases are TGTGCCAGCAGCCCTCTAGCGGGGGCCACCGGGGAGCTGTTTTTT.

Concerning this clonotype: This clone may be a read error of a much larger clone one base away. CDR3 in DNA: TGCAGTGAAGGGCGAATGCGGGAGAGTGAGCAGTTCTTC. This translates into CSEGRMRESEQFF. The chain has TRBV20-1 and TRBJ2-1; 7 bases line up with TRBD2. CDR1 and CDR2 from the germline V gene are DFQATT and SNEGSKA (reference sequence). The CDR3 consists of 13 residues. V trimming: 7 bases; J trimming: 9 bases; junction bases outside the gene matches: 12.

This clonotype has at least ten counts. The chain employs TRBV28 and TRBJ1-3; D call uncertain. Per the germline V gene, CDR1 is MDHEN and CDR2 is SYDVKM. V dropped 3 bases and J dropped 4 bases, with 16 bases sitting between them. This CDR3 is 16 amino acids long. The CDR3 reads CASSFGIPGEGNTIYF. The CDR3 DNA reads TGTGCCAGCAGTTTCGGAATTCCCGGTGAAGGAAACACCATATATTTT. The full variable domain, completed using reference TRBV28 and TRBJ1-3, is DVKVTQSSRYLVKRTGEKVFLECVQDMDHENMFWYRQDPGLGLRLIYFSYDVKMKEKGDIPEGYSVSREKKERFSLILESASTNQTSMYLCASSFGIPGEGNTIYFGEGSWLTVV.

This clonotype was recorded many times. This chain joins TRBV28 and TRBJ2-1; 8 bases line up with TRBD2. The CDR3 consists of 15 residues. Germline loops: CDR1 MDHEN, CDR2 SYDVKM. The junction had 7 bases not matched to a gene; V was cut back by 7 bases and J by 2 bases. This CDR3 is CASKWVAGTYNEQFF. The CDR3 coding sequence is TGTGCCAGCAAGTGGGTAGCGGGGACCTACAATGAGCAGTTCTTC. Together with reference TRBV28 and TRBJ2-1, the CDR3 gives the full variable domain: DVKVTQSSRYLVKRTGEKVFLECVQDMDHENMFWYRQDPGLGLRLIYFSYDVKMKEKGDIPEGYSVSREKKERFSLILESASTNQTSMYLCASKWVAGTYNEQFFGPGTRLTVL.

This clonotype was found many times. The rearrangement uses TRBV3-1 and TRBJ2-5, with D unclear. The germline V gene has CDR1 LGHDT and CDR2 YNNKEL (reference sequence). With 0 bases removed from V and 3 bases from J, the gap between germline ends came to 17 bases. CDR3 length equals 17 residues. CDR3 amino acids: CASSQDSPAPRKETQYF. Written as DNA, the CDR3 is TGTGCCAGCAGCCAAGATTCTCCAGCGCCAAGAAAAGAGACCCAGTACTTC.

The V and J genes are TRBV2 and TRBJ2-2; 10 bases agree with TRBD2. This CDR3 has 16 amino acids. Germline lookup yields CDR1 SNHLY and CDR2 FYNNEI. J was trimmed by 4 bases and V by 2 bases; bases with no gene match: 4. CDR3 residues: CASSELAGEGTGELFF. In nucleotides, the CDR3 is TGTGCCAGCAGTGAACTAGCGGGAGAGGGCACCGGGGAGCTGTTTTTT.

This clonotype was recorded many times. This sequence joins TRBV2 and TRBJ1-3; perhaps TRBD1 as D (5 bases). Trimming left V 5 bases short and J 2 bases short, with 13 bases between. The CDR3 contains 15 residues. CDR1 is SNHLY, CDR2 FYNNEI, per germline. This CDR3 is CASSPQGIAGNTIYF. The CDR3 coding sequence is TGTGCCAGCAGTCCCCAGGGCATCGCTGGAAACACCATATATTTT. Using reference TRBV2 and TRBJ1-3 for the parts outside the CDR3, the full variable domain is EPEVTQTPSHQVTQMGQEVILRCVPISNHLYFYWYRQILGQKVEFLVSFYNNEISEKSEIFDDQFSVERPDGSNFTLKIRSTKLEDSAMYFCASSPQGIAGNTIYFGEGSWLTVV.

This clonotype was seen repeatedly, ten times or more. This chain joins TRBV10-3 and TRBJ2-7, with unresolved D. The CDR3 consists of 11 residues. The V end was cut by 2 bases, the J end by 4 bases, with 3 bases between. CDR1 and CDR2 (germline): ENHRY, SYGVKD. CDR3 region: CAISEEYEQYF. CDR3 sequence (DNA): TGTGCCATCAGTGAGGAATACGAGCAGTACTTC.

This clonotype was detected ten times or more. The chain uses TRBV20-1 and TRBJ2-2; D gene uncertain. Germline CDR1 and CDR2: DFQATT and SNEGSKA (reference sequence). V was cut by 5 bases and J by 3 bases, with 16 bases left in between. The length of the CDR3 is 15 residues. The CDR3 region has the DNA TGCAGTGCTCCCTCCGGCGAGCCCTACACCGGGGAGCTGTTTTTT. Protein sequence: CSAPSGEPYTGELFF.

A word on this clonotype: This CDR3 is missing its conserved last phenylalanine or tryptophan, likely due to a read error. This chain links TRBV5-8 with TRBJ2-7, with D unresolved. In germline, CDR1 is SGHTS, CDR2 YDEGEE. V lost 7 bases to trimming and J lost 2 bases, with 16 bases between them. The CDR3 has 14 amino acids. The CDR3, as DNA: TGTGCCAGCCCCCCCTGGGCCTCGACCTACGAGCAGTACCTC. This encodes CASPPWASTYEQYL.

This clonotype came up many times. The chain combines TRBV20-1 with TRBJ2-1, with 12 positions matching TRBD2. V was clipped by 2 bases and J by 9 bases; unmatched bases: 8. CDR3 size: 15 residues. In germline, CDR1 is DFQATT, CDR2 SNEGSKA (reference sequence). CDR3 nucleotides: TGCAGTGCTAGACTGACTAGCGGGAGCTTTGGTGAGCAGTTCTTC. Protein: CSARLTSGSFGEQFF.

This clonotype was seen only a few times. The rearrangement links TRBV7-3 to TRBJ2-1, with TRBD2 matching over 11 bases. The CDR3 runs 19 residues. V lost 4 bases, J lost 8 bases, and 19 bases stayed unmatched. The germline V gene has CDR1 SGHTA and CDR2 FQGTGA. This CDR3 is CASSYPATSGVASTYEQFF. DNA for the CDR3: TGTGCCAGCAGCTACCCCGCGACTAGCGGGGTCGCTAGCACCTATGAGCAGTTCTTC.

The sample holds many counts of this clonotype. The rearrangement uses TRBV20-1 and TRBJ2-7, with TRBD2 matching over 9 bases. V was clipped by 0 bases and J by 11 bases; unmatched bases: 11. The germline V gene encodes CDR1 DFQATT and CDR2 SNEGSKA (reference sequence). This CDR3 contains 14 residues. DNA of the CDR3: TGCAGTGCTAGAGATACGCATGCGGGAGGGCGAGAGTACTTC. This codes for CSARDTHAGGREYF.

This clonotype was found many times. The CDR3 region has the DNA TGTGCCAGCAGCGACACAGACAGGGGTTATGGCTACACCTTC. Residues: CASSDTDRGYGYTF. The chain is built from TRBV7-9 and TRBJ1-2; 8 bases agree with TRBD1. Losses at the gene ends were 5 bases for V and 5 bases for J; bases not matched to a gene: 7. The CDR3 totals 14 residues. The germline V gene encodes CDR1 SEHNR and CDR2 FQNEAQ (reference sequence).

This clonotype came up many times. The chain carries TRBV28 and TRBJ2-7; D may be TRBD1 (6 bases). CDR3 length: 13 residues. Germline CDR1 MDHEN, CDR2 SYDVKM. The V and J ends lost 3 bases and 6 bases respectively, with 12 bases between them. The CDR3 sequence is CASSLSRGTEQYF. The CDR3 DNA reads TGTGCCAGCAGTTTGAGTAGGGGGACCGAGCAGTACTTC.

This clonotype was recorded at least ten times. The chain employs TRBV7-2 and TRBJ2-2; 8 bases match TRBD1. V was pared by 4 bases and J by 1 base, with 2 bases of the junction left unmatched. CDR1 is SGHTA, CDR2 FQGNSA, per germline. This CDR3 is 15 amino acids long. DNA of the CDR3: TGTGCCAGCAGCTCTGGACAGGGGAACACCGGGGAGCTGTTTTTT. This encodes CASSSGQGNTGELFF.

The CDR3 is CASSLGHPSQETQYF. The CDR3 region has the DNA TGCGCCAGCAGCCTAGGACACCCCTCCCAAGAGACCCAGTACTTC. The gene calls are TRBV5-1 and TRBJ2-5; a possible D gene is TRBD1 (5 bases). V was cut by 4 bases and J by 1 base, with 14 bases left in between. The germline V gene has CDR1 SGHRS and CDR2 YFSETQ. This CDR3 has 15 residues. Based on the CDR3 plus reference TRBV5-1 and TRBJ2-5, the full variable domain is KAGVTQTPRYLIKTRGQQVTLSCSPISGHRSVSWYQQTPGQGLQFLFEYFSETQRNKGNFPGRFSGRQFSNSRSEMNVSTLELGDSALYLCASSLGHPSQETQYFGPGTRLLVL.

This chain connects TRBV7-6 to TRBJ2-1, with unresolved D. V was clipped by 5 bases and J by 7 bases, with 18 bases between them. This CDR3 spans 15 amino acids. Germline assignment: CDR1 SGHVS and CDR2 FNYEAQ. The CDR3 nucleotides are TGTGCCAGCAGCCCCGTGGCCCCCCAAGGGAATGAGCAGTTCTTC. This sequence encodes CASSPVAPQGNEQFF.

This clonotype was counted at least ten times. This chain connects TRBV6-1 to TRBJ1-3; D might be TRBD1 (5 bases). Germline-derived CDR1 and CDR2 are MNHNS and SASEGT. The CDR3 runs 15 residues. V was shortened by 1 base and J by 2 bases, with 9 bases between the two germline ends. DNA of the CDR3: TGTGCCAGCAGTGAAGATGTGGGGGCTGGAAACACCATATATTTT. Protein product: CASSEDVGAGNTIYF.

This clonotype has ten or more counts. The chain recombines TRBV27 with TRBJ2-7; D unclear. V was cut by 5 bases and J by 3 bases, with 14 bases left in between. The CDR3 totals 14 residues. CDR1 and CDR2 (germline): MNHEY, SMNVEV (reference sequence). As DNA, the CDR3 is TGTGCCAGCAGTCCCTACCAGTATAACTACGAGCAGTACTTC. It specifies CASSPYQYNYEQYF.